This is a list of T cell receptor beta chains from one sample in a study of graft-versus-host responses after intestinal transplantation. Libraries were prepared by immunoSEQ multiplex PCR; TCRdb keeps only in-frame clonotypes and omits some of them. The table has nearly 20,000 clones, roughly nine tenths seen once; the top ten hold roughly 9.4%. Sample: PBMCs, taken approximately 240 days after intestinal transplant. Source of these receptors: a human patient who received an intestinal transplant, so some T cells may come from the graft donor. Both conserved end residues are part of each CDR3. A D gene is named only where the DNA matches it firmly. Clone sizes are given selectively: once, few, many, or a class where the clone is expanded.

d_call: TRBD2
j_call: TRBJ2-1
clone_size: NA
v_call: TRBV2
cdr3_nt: TGTGCCAACACTCGGACTAGCGGGGGGTCCGCACTGTACAATGAGCAGTTCTTC
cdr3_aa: CANTRTSGGSALYNEQFF

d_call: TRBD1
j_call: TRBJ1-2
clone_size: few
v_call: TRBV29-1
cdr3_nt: TGCAGCGTTGGAGGGACAGGGGGGGACGATGGCTACACCTTC
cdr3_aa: CSVGGTGGDDGYTF

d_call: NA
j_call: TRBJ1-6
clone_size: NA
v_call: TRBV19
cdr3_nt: TGTGCCAGTAGTACCTTCGGACAAAGCAATTCACCCCTCCACTTT
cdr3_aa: CASSTFGQSNSPLHF

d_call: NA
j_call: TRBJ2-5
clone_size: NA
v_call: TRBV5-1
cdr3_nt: TGCGCCAGCAGCGGGGCCCCAAAAGAGACCCAGTACTTC
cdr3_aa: CASSGAPKETQYF

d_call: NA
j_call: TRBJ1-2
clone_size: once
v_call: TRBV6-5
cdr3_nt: TGTGCCAGCAGAGACAGACCCTATAACTATGGCTACACCTTC
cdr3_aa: CASRDRPYNYGYTF

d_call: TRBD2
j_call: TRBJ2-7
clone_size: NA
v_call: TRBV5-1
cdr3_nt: TGCGCCGGACTAGCGGGGACGGTCTACGAGCAGTACTTC
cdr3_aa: CAGLAGTVYEQYF

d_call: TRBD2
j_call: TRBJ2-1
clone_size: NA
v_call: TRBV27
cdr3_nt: TGTGCCAGCAGTTGGGGGGGGAGCTCCTACAATGAGCAGTTCTTC
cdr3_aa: CASSWGGSSYNEQFF

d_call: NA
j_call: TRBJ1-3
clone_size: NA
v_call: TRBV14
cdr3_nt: TGTGCCAGCAGCCTTATCGGGGGAAACACCATATATTTT
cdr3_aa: CASSLIGGNTIYF

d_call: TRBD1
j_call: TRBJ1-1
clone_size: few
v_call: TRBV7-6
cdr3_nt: TGTGCCAGCAGCTCCCCGATCGGACAGGGGGCAGCGTTGAACACTGAAGCTTTCTTT
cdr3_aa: CASSSPIGQGAALNTEAFF

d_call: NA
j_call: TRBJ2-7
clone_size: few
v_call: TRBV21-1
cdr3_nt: TGTGCCAGCAGCACGACGGGGCAGGGGAACTACGAGCAGTACTTC
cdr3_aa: CASSTTGQGNYEQYF

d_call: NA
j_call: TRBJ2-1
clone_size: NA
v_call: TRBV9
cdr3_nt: TGTGCCAGCAGCTCCGCGCATGAGCAGTTCTTC
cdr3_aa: CASSSAHEQFF

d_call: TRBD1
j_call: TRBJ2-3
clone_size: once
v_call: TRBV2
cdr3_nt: TGTGCCAGCAGTTCTCCCGACAGGGGATCCCAGTATTTT
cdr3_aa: CASSSPDRGSQYF

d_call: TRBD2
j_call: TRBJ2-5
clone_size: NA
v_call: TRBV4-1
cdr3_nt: TGCGCCAGCAGCCCCGGTTGGGGGAGCGGGGGGGCCGGCCAAGAGACCCAGTACTTC
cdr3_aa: CASSPGWGSGGAGQETQYF

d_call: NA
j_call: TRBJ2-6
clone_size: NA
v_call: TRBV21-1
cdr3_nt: TGTGCCAGCAGCAAAGTTTACCCGACAGGGGCCCCATCTGGGGCCAACGTCCTGACTTTC
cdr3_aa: CASSKVYPTGAPSGANVLTF

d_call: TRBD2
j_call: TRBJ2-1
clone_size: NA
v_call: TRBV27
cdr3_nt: TGTGCCAGTCTCCGACTAGCGGGGGGGAATGAGCAGTTCTTC
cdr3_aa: CASLRLAGGNEQFF

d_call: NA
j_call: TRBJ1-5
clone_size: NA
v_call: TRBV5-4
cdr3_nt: TGTGCCAGCAGCTTGGACGGGAATCAGCCCCAGCATTTT
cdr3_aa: CASSLDGNQPQHF

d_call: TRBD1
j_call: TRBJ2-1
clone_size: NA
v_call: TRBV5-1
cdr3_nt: TGCGCCAGCAGCTTGTATCAGGGGGCTATCCTCAATGAGCAGTTCTTC
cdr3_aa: CASSLYQGAILNEQFF

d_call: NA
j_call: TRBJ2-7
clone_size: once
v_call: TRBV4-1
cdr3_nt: TGCGCCAGCAGCCAACGCCGACTAGTGGGTGGGCCATCCTACGAGCAGTACTTC
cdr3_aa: CASSQRRLVGGPSYEQYF

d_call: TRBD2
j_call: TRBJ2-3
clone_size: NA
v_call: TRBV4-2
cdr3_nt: TGTGCCAGCAGCCAAGATGGGACTAGCGGGGGGGATACGCAGTATTTT
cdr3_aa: CASSQDGTSGGDTQYF

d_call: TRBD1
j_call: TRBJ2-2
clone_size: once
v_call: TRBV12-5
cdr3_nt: TGTGCTAGTGGTTTAGTACAGGGGTCGGTCGGGGAGCTGTTTTTT
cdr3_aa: CASGLVQGSVGELFF

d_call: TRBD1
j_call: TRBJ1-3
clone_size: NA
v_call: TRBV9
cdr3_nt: TGTGCCAGCAGCGCAGATAGCAGACAGGGCCCTATTTTT
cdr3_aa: CASSADSRQGPIF

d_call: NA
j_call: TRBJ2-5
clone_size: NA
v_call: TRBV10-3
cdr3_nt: TGTGCCATCAGTGGGGAAAACCAAGAGACCCAGTACTTC
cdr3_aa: CAISGENQETQYF

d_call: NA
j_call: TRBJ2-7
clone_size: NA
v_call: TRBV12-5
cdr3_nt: TGTGCTAGTGGTGTCAGAGCACTTGACCGGGGCTCCTACGAGCAGTACTTC
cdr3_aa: CASGVRALDRGSYEQYF

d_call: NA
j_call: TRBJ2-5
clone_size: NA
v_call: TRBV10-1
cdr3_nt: TGCGCCAGCAGTGACGGTGAGAGGACCCAGTACTTC
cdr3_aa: CASSDGERTQYF

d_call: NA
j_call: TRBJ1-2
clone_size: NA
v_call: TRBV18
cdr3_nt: TGTGCCAGCTCACCGGGATCAGGGGATGGTGGCTACACCTTC
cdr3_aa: CASSPGSGDGGYTF

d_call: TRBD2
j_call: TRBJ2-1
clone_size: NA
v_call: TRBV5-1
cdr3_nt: TGCGCCAGCAGCCAAGCGGGGGGGCCGGATGAGCAGTTCTTC
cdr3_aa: CASSQAGGPDEQFF

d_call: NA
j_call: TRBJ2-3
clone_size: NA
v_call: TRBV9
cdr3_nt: TGTGCCAGCAGCGTAGGAGGCCGCACAGATACGCAGTATTTT
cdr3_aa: CASSVGGRTDTQYF